The next 2 T cell receptor beta chains were all read from a single sample in a study of blood T cells in healthy people across ages. The use of a sample-barcoded 5' primer and a J-beta primer mix characterized a second PCR of roughly 6 to 11 cycles. Via MiXCR, TCRdb re-called the 5' RACE reads, giving one row per CDR3 protein. The repertoire consists of fewer than 700,000 distinct CDR3 sequences, with approximately 40% occurring once and the leading ten covering 30%. The sequencing sample was made of blood. These receptor sequences come from a man older than 75 in good health.

For the CDR3, the DNA is TGTGCCAGCAGTTACTCTGACCTGGGGAAGGACATAACTAATGAAAAACTGTTTTTT. As protein: CASSYSDLGKDITNEKLFF. V and J are TRBV6-5 and TRBJ1-4; TRBD1 might be the D (5 bases). The CDR3 runs to 19 residues. Trimming took off 0 bases at V and 1 base at J, with 18 bases between the two ends. The germline V gene has CDR1 MNHEY and CDR2 SVGAGI.

The chain recombines TRBV2 with TRBJ2-7; 11 bases match TRBD1. CDR1 is SNHLY, CDR2 FYNNEI, per germline. V lost 7 bases and J lost 5; bases outside the gene matches: 10. The CDR3 consists of 15 residues. This chain's CDR3 is CASMTRDRGGHEQYF. The DNA of the CDR3 is TGTGCCAGCATGACCCGGGACAGGGGGGGTCACGAGCAGTACTTC.